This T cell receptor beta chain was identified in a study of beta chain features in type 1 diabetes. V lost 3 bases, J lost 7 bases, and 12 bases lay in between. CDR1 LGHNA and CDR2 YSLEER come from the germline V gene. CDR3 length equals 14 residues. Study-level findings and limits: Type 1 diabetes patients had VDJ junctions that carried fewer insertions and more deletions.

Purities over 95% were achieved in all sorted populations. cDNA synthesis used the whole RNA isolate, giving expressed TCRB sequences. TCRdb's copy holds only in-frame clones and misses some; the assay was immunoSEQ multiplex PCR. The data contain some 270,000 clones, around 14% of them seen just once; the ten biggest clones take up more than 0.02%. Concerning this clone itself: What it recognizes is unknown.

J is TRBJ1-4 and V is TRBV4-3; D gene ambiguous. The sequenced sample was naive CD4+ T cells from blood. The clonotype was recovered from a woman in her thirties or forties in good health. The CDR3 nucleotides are TGCGCCAGCAGCCAGAGTCGGACTTTTGAAAAACTGTTTTTT. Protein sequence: CASSQSRTFEKLFF.